This T cell receptor beta chain derives from a study of cytomegalovirus exposure and HLA in healthy donors. Across the study: It was reported in a later analysis that the same platform had been used for the approximately 110 validation repertoires as for the approximately 700 first-cohort repertoires.

As concerns this clone: The antigen remains undetermined.

This CDR3 spans 14 amino acids. From germline, CDR1 is MNHEY and CDR2 SMNVEV (reference sequence). Trimming shortened V by 4 bases and J by 4 bases, and 10 bases separated the two germline ends. Study-wide findings and caveats: Reports credit the classifier with highly specific, highly sensitive diagnosis of cytomegalovirus status. TCR sequences were mostly rare, though some public TCRs occurred in many donors. First-cohort TCR clusters tended to co-occur in the 120 or so validation repertoires, a later analysis found.

Some clones are missing from TCRdb's copy, which holds only in-frame ones; the method was immunoSEQ multiplex PCR. The sample records under 250,000 clones, less than 85% being singletons. Sequencing was carried out using PBMCs. The origin of this receptor is a woman aged 18 to 35 in good health and CMV-seronegative. J is TRBJ1-4 and V is TRBV27, with a tentative D call TRBD1 (5 bases). The CDR3 loop reads CASSSGTLNEKLFF. The CDR3, as DNA: TGTGCCAGCAGTTCAGGGACCCTTAATGAAAAACTGTTTTTT. Drawing the rest from reference TRBV27 and TRBJ1-4, the complete variable domain is EAQVTQNPRYLITVTGKKLTVTCSQNMNHEYMSWYRQDPGLGLRQIYYSMNVEVTDKGDVPEGYKVSRKEKRNFPLILESPSPNQTSLYFCASSSGTLNEKLFFGSGTQLSVL.